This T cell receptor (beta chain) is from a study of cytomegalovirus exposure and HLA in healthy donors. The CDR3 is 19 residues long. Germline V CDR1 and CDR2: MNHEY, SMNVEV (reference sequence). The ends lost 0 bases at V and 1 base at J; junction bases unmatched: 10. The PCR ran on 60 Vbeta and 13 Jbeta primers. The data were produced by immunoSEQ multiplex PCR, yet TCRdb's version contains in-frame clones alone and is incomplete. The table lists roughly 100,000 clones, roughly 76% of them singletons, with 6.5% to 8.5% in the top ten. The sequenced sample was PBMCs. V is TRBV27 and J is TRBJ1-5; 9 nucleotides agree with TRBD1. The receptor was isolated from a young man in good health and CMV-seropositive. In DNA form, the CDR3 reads TGTGCCAGCAGTTTATCGATGGGACAGGGTGGAATAAGCAATCAGCCCCAGCATTTT. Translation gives CASSLSMGQGGISNQPQHF.